This T cell receptor beta chain is drawn from a study of shared clonotypes between healthy human individuals. Turning to this clone: The antigen is unknown.

The test was conducted at deep level. TCRdb keeps only in-frame clones here, not all; method: immunoSEQ multiplex PCR. The sample yields hundreds of thousands of clones, 90% to 96% seen once. Only Caucasian adults living in Nashville, Tennessee made up the donor group. Negatively enriched CD4+ T cells were divided by CD45RA into naive and memory. Study results and limitations: It was only blood that was sampled, and tissue repertoires likely differ.

The sequence was obtained from a woman aged 25 to 39 in good health. The sample comprised naive CD4+ T cells sorted from blood. The subset is: CD45RA+ positively selected.

The CDR3 coding sequence is TGTGCCAGCAGCTTAGATGTCGAATTGGGCGAGCAGTACTTC. Protein sequence: CASSLDVELGEQYF. V is TRBV7-9 and J is TRBJ2-7; no reliable D call. The germline gives CDR1 SEHNR, CDR2 FQNEAQ (reference sequence). The V end lost 1 base, the J end lost 6 bases, and 13 bases lay between the germline ends. There are 14 residues in the CDR3.